This paragraph reports one T cell receptor (beta chain). The V end was cut by 2 bases, the J end by 0 bases, with 14 bases between. The CDR3 is 16 residues long. Per the germline V gene, CDR1 is MNHEY and CDR2 is SMNVEV (reference sequence). The source of the sample is a study of cytomegalovirus exposure and HLA in healthy donors. Both 60 Vbeta primers and 13 Jbeta primers went into the PCR. Measured with immunoSEQ multiplex PCR; TCRdb has only the in-frame clones, and not every one. The table shows approximately 210,000 clones, with 82% occurring only once. Sample: PBMCs. The chain links TRBV27 to TRBJ2-7; weak D call: TRBD1 (6 bases). The sequence derives from a man aged 40-49 years in good health and CMV-seropositive. The CDR3 loop reads CASSLIKGHGSYEQYF. DNA of the CDR3: TGTGCCAGCAGTTTAATTAAGGGACATGGCTCCTACGAGCAGTACTTC.